This T cell receptor (beta chain) was sequenced for a study of identical twins. The V segment lost 5 bases and the J segment 3 bases; nucleotides outside the gene matches: 12. This CDR3 has 16 residues. Germline CDR1 is SGDLS and CDR2 is YYNGEE. This clonotype was seen only a few times. Antigen specificity is unknown. TCRdb itself ran the 5' RACE reads through MiXCR, one entry per CDR3 protein. The data hold 400,000 to 500,000 distinct CDR3 sequences, with about 18% observed a single time. Study conclusions and caveats: Abundant cord blood beta clonotypes carried fewer insertions; memory repertoires showed none. Invariant cells of the MAIT and iNKT types might have partly distorted the zero-insertion analyses.

Healthy Caucasian donors formed the entire cohort. The TCR comes from a man aged 50 to 60 in good health. Input material: naive T cells sorted from blood. The chain couples TRBV9 to TRBJ1-2; TRBD1 matches at 8 bases. The CDR3 DNA follows: TGTGCCAGCAGAGAACGCCCCGGACAGGGCGACTATGGCTACACCTTC. It is translated as CASRERPGQGDYGYTF.